These T cell receptor beta chains were read from a single sample in a study of T cell responses to AZD1222 COVID-19 vaccine. Assay used: immunoSEQ multiplex PCR; TCRdb lists only in-frame clones, some missing. The table lists roughly 180,000 clones, approximately 93% of them singletons. The sequencing here drew on peripheral blood, taken 28 days after the second AZD1222 dose. The receptors come from an adult who received the AZD1222 COVID-19 vaccine. Both conserved end residues are part of each CDR3. The D gene is left open where the match is weak. Clone size, where shown, is once, few, many, or a class for clones that have expanded.

.	TRBJ1-2	.	TRBV4-3	CASSQDSGHFGGNTF	TGCGCCAGCAGCCAAGATAGCGGGCACTTCGGAGGGAACACCTTC
TRBD2	TRBJ2-1	once	TRBV7-3	CASSWIAGGRNEQFF	TGTGCCAGCAGCTGGATAGCGGGGGGGCGTAATGAGCAGTTCTTC
TRBD2	TRBJ2-2	.	TRBV7-8	CASAPGGSNTGELFF	TGTGCCAGCGCTCCCGGGGGGTCGAACACCGGGGAGCTGTTTTTT
.	TRBJ2-7	.	TRBV7-3	CASSLSTGPYEQYF	TGTGCCAGCAGCCTATCGACAGGCCCCTACGAGCAGTACTTC
.	TRBJ1-6	.	TRBV7-9	CASSYRESYNSPLHF	TGTGCCAGCAGTTATAGGGAATCCTATAATTCACCCCTCCACTTT
.	TRBJ2-5	.	TRBV12-3/TRBV12-4	CASSFRAETQYF	TGTGCCAGCAGTTTTAGGGCTGAGACCCAGTACTTC
TRBD1	TRBJ1-5	.	TRBV9	CASSGGTGGSGQPQHF	TGTGCCAGCAGCGGGGGGACAGGGGGCTCAGGGCAGCCCCAGCATTTT
TRBD1	TRBJ2-5	.	TRBV6-5	CAIAQGWQETQYF	TGTGCCATCGCACAGGGGTGGCAAGAGACCCAGTACTTC
.	TRBJ2-7	.	TRBV7-8	CASSLGTASAYEQYF	TGTGCCAGCAGCTTAGGGACAGCGTCGGCCTACGAGCAGTACTTC
TRBD1	TRBJ2-4	.	TRBV2	CASSGQGAAKNIQYF	TGTGCCAGCAGTGGACAGGGGGCGGCCAAAAACATTCAGTACTTC
TRBD1	TRBJ2-5	.	TRBV5-6	CASTLLTGTAQETQYF	TGTGCCAGCACACTGTTGACAGGGACAGCGCAAGAGACCCAGTACTTC
TRBD2	TRBJ2-1	.	TRBV2	CASRPTSGRNYNEQFF	TGTGCCAGCAGACCAACTAGCGGGAGGAACTACAATGAGCAGTTCTTC
.	TRBJ2-2	.	TRBV6-5	CASRRAGTGELFF	TGTGCCAGCCGTAGGGCGGGGACCGGGGAGCTGTTTTTT
TRBD1	TRBJ2-6	once	TRBV5-1	CASSVTTGISGANVLTF	TGCGCCAGCAGCGTGACGACAGGGATCTCTGGGGCCAACGTCCTGACTTTC
.	TRBJ1-5	.	TRBV7-8	CASSLLGAQPQHF	TGTGCCAGCAGCTTACTGGGGGCCCAGCCCCAGCATTTT
.	TRBJ1-1	.	TRBV19	CASKSGATEAFF	TGTGCCAGTAAATCGGGGGCCACTGAAGCTTTCTTT
.	TRBJ2-7	.	TRBV19	CASSIGVVGYEQYF	TGTGCCAGTAGCATCGGGGTAGTGGGTTACGAGCAGTACTTC
.	TRBJ2-3	.	TRBV7-9	CASSLAITDTQYF	TGTGCCAGCAGCTTAGCTATCACAGATACGCAGTATTTT
TRBD2	TRBJ2-7	.	TRBV7-7	CASSPRLAAEQYF	TGTGCTAGCAGTCCCCGACTAGCCGCCGAGCAGTACTTC
TRBD1	TRBJ1-6	few	TRBV6-5	CASSYRGQGSPLHF	TGTGCCAGCAGTTACAGGGGGCAAGGTTCACCCCTCCACTTT
TRBD2	TRBJ2-7	.	TRBV7-2	CASSLSPLAGNEQYF	TGTGCCAGCAGCTTAAGTCCCCTAGCGGGGAACGAGCAGTACTTC
.	TRBJ2-7	.	TRBV10-1	CASSDQPGGACYYEQYF	TGCGCCAGCAGTGACCAACCCGGGGGAGCGTGTTACTACGAGCAGTACTTC
.	TRBJ2-7	.	TRBV6-2/TRBV6-3	CASSPARSREQQYF	TGTGCCAGCAGCCCCGCGCGATCCCGGGAGCAGCAGTACTTC
.	TRBJ1-3	.	TRBV18	CASSPGTAAIGNTIYF	TGTGCCAGCTCACCCGGGACCGCCGCTATAGGAAACACCATATATTTT
.	TRBJ2-7	.	TRBV5-8	CASSLSGPARFIYEQYF	TGTGCCAGCAGCTTGTCGGGACCCGCACGATTTATATACGAGCAGTACTTC
.	TRBJ1-1	.	TRBV7-3	CASSLGSRNTEAFF	TGTGCCAGCAGCTTAGGGAGCAGGAACACTGAAGCTTTCTTT
.	TRBJ2-5	.	TRBV3-1/TRBV3-2	CASSQDNSWETQYF	TGTGCCAGCAGCCAAGATAATAGCTGGGAGACCCAGTACTTC
.	TRBJ1-2	.	TRBV7-9	CASSLEGINYGYTF	TGTGCCAGCAGCTTAGAAGGGATTAACTATGGCTACACCTTC
.	TRBJ1-2	.	TRBV6-2/TRBV6-3	CASSSKRDLANYGYTF	TGTGCCAGCAGTTCGAAACGGGACCTAGCTAACTATGGCTACACCTTC
.	TRBJ2-2	.	TRBV2	CASNSPGSAGELFF	TGTGCCAGCAATTCTCCGGGTTCGGCCGGGGAGCTGTTTTTT
.	TRBJ2-7	.	TRBV6-1	CASSEGGYPGEQYF	TGTGCCAGCAGTGAAGGAGGGTATCCGGGAGAGCAGTACTTC
.	TRBJ2-1	.	TRBV5-6	CASSLVVEQFF	TGTGCCAGCAGCTTGGTAGTTGAGCAGTTCTTC
TRBD2	TRBJ2-5	.	TRBV6-6	CASGWSGREETQYF	TGTGCCAGCGGTTGGAGCGGGAGAGAAGAGACCCAGTACTTC
.	TRBJ2-7	.	TRBV6-1	CASSEREKGFRTYEQYF	TGTGCCAGCAGTGAAAGGGAAAAGGGGTTCCGAACCTACGAGCAGTACTTC
.	TRBJ2-5	.	TRBV6-5	CASGRAPRETQYF	TGTGCCAGCGGCCGGGCCCCACGGGAGACCCAGTACTTC
.	TRBJ1-1	.	TRBV6-1	CASSEIDDRNTEAFF	TGTGCCAGCAGTGAAATAGATGACAGAAACACTGAAGCTTTCTTT
TRBD1	TRBJ2-4	.	TRBV18	CASSTKVTGATKNIQYF	TGTGCCAGCTCCACCAAAGTTACAGGGGCCACCAAAAACATTCAGTACTTC
.	TRBJ1-2	.	TRBV18	CASSPPRAQASYGYTF	TGTGCCAGCTCACCACCGAGGGCTCAGGCCTCCTATGGCTACACCTTC
TRBD2	TRBJ2-2	.	TRBV3-1/TRBV3-2	CASSQGRLAGNTGELFF	TGTGCCAGCAGCCAGGGCAGACTAGCGGGGAACACCGGGGAGCTGTTTTTT
TRBD1	TRBJ2-7	once	TRBV19	CASSTRGQGAYEQYF	TGTGCCAGTAGCACTCGGGGACAGGGGGCCTACGAGCAGTACTTC
.	TRBJ1-1	.	TRBV6-1	CASSEQPNTEAFF	TGTGCCAGCAGTGAACAGCCCAACACTGAAGCTTTCTTT
.	TRBJ1-2	.	TRBV2	CASGGQEEGYTF	TGTGCCAGCGGCGGGCAGGAGGAGGGCTACACCTTC
.	TRBJ2-7	.	TRBV10-1	CAKGGQPSVSEQYF	TGCGCCAAGGGAGGACAGCCTAGCGTCTCCGAGCAGTACTTC
.	TRBJ1-6	.	TRBV27	CASSQRTVLPYNSPLHF	TGTGCCAGCAGTCAGCGGACAGTCCTACCCTATAATTCACCCCTCCACTTT
TRBD1	TRBJ1-4	.	TRBV29-1	CSVEPDRAGEKLFF	TGCAGCGTTGAACCGGACAGGGCAGGGGAAAAACTGTTTTTT
TRBD2	TRBJ2-1	.	TRBV7-9	CASSSWGGPRNNEQFF	TGTGCCAGCAGCTCCTGGGGGGGTCCTCGGAACAATGAGCAGTTCTTC
.	TRBJ1-2	few	TRBV30	CAWSRVLNNYGYTF	TGTGCCTGGAGCCGTGTTCTAAATAACTATGGCTACACCTTC
.	TRBJ2-5	.	TRBV29-1	CSVGFTGGQETQYF	TGCAGCGTTGGGTTTACAGGAGGCCAGGAGACCCAGTACTTC
.	TRBJ1-2	.	TRBV4-1	CASSHLRALLRGGYTF	TGCGCCAGCAGCCACCTCCGGGCCCTCCTTCGTGGAGGCTACACCTTC
.	TRBJ2-1	.	TRBV6-5	CASSQHPGDYNEQFF	TGTGCCAGCAGTCAGCATCCAGGGGACTACAATGAGCAGTTCTTC
.	TRBJ2-1	.	TRBV4-2	CASSQDEYNEQFF	TGTGCCAGCAGCCAAGATGAGTACAATGAGCAGTTCTTC
.	TRBJ1-1	.	TRBV27	CASRGAMNTEAFF	TGTGCCAGCAGAGGGGCCATGAACACTGAAGCTTTCTTT
.	TRBJ2-7	.	TRBV4-2	CASSQDVTYEQYF	TGTGCCAGCAGCCAAGATGTAACCTACGAGCAGTACTTC
.	TRBJ1-1	.	TRBV2	CASIHGRRVAEAFF	TGTGCCAGCATCCATGGCCGCAGGGTCGCTGAAGCTTTCTTT
TRBD1	TRBJ2-7	.	TRBV5-4	CASSFGGTGSYEQYF	TGTGCCAGCAGTTTCGGAGGGACAGGGTCCTACGAGCAGTACTTC